Presented here are 30 T cell receptor beta chains from one specimen sequenced in a study of T cell repertoires in cytomegalovirus infection. In TCRdb, the reads were re-called with MiXCR into one record per CDR3 protein. The repertoire has 200,000 to 250,000 distinct CDR3 sequences, about 20% of them found once; the top ten carry about 20%. Sequenced sample: CD8+ T cells from PBMCs. The receptors derive from a human donor in good health (CMV status not recorded). Some clones in this sample may be carry-over from other donors' samples.

This clonotype showed up many times. The chain joins TRBV4-2 to TRBJ1-1; no clear D. The CDR3 contains 14 residues. Germline V gene data show CDR1 as LGHNA and CDR2 as YNFKEQ. Trimming left V 3 bases short and J 5 bases short, with 13 bases between. The CDR3 nucleotides are TGTGCCAGCAGCCAGGAAGGAGGATGGACTGAAGCTTTCTTT. This encodes CASSQEGGWTEAFF.

This clonotype was counted only a few times. V is TRBV12-3 or TRBV12-4 and J is TRBJ2-3; D uncertain. V was clipped by 11 bases and J by 2 bases, with 8 bases between them. This CDR3 is built from 11 residues. CDR3 in amino acids: CAVLFTDTQYF. CDR3 nucleotides: TGTGCCGTCCTTTTCACAGATACGCAGTATTTT.

A word on this clonotype: This CDR3 is missing its conserved last phenylalanine or tryptophan, likely due to a read error. The limits of the CDR3 on the DNA are not certain, so only TCRdb's listed CDR3 is given. This sequence joins TRBV7-4 and TRBJ1-1; the table's TRBD1 call for D was not verified on the DNA. The CDR3 totals 13 residues, both ends included. Germline V CDR1 and CDR2: SGHVT, SQSDAQ. This CDR3 reads CASSSSDGGGSFL.

This rearrangement joins TRBV4-2 to TRBJ1-2; D remains ambiguous. Germline CDR1 is LGHNA and CDR2 is YNFKEQ. The CDR3 has 11 amino acids. V was trimmed by 3 bases and J by 8 bases, leaving 7 bases between them. The CDR3 reads CASSQKSGYTF. The CDR3 bases are TGTGCCAGCAGCCAGAAGTCCGGCTACACCTTC.

The chain combines TRBV7-9 with TRBJ1-4, with D possibly TRBD1 on 5 matching bases. Trimming removed 7 bases at V and 8 bases at J, with 17 bases between. The CDR3 consists of 14 residues. In germline, CDR1 is SEHNR, CDR2 FQNEAQ (reference sequence). CDR3 sequence: CASTQGDGGEKLFF. In nucleotides, the CDR3 is TGTGCCAGCACCCAAGGGGATGGAGGCGAAAAACTGTTTTTT.

In regard to this clonotype: One base away lies a much larger clone, so this may be a sequencing read error. The rearrangement uses TRBV7-4 and TRBJ1-6; D is undetermined. From germline, CDR1 is SGHVT and CDR2 SQSDAQ. V was cut by 1 base and J by 2 bases, with 6 bases left in between. The CDR3 has 15 residues. CDR3 sequence: CASSLGITYNSPLHF. The CDR3 coding sequence is TGTGCCAGCAGCTTAGGTATTACCTATAATTCACCCCTCCACTTT.

This clonotype has more than one count but fewer than ten. CDR3 sequence reads: CASSPKQGGSEKLFF. Here the CDR3 DNA reads TGTGCCAGCAGTCCTAAACAGGGGGGGAGTGAAAAACTGTTTTTT. The chain joins TRBV28 to TRBJ1-4, with TRBD1 matching over 8 bases. The CDR3 has 15 residues. Germline-derived CDR1 and CDR2 are MDHEN and SYDVKM. V was clipped by 5 bases and J by 7 bases; unmatched bases: 9.

This clonotype was detected many times. V is TRBV7-2 and J is TRBJ2-2; D possibly corresponds to TRBD2 (7 bases). The CDR3 spans 13 residues. Germline V gene lookup returns CDR1 SGHTA and CDR2 FQGNSA. V dropped 8 bases and J dropped 4 bases, with 11 bases sitting between them. CDR3 nucleotide sequence: TGTGCCAGCGGGGGGGCGGGCACCGGGGAGCTGTTTTTT. Protein: CASGGAGTGELFF.

This chain links TRBV30 with TRBJ1-1; tentatively, D is TRBD1 (5 bases). The V end lost 6 bases, the J end lost 4 bases, and 9 bases lay between the germline ends. Germline CDR1 GTSNPN, CDR2 SVGIG (reference sequence). CDR3 size: 11 residues. For the CDR3, the DNA is TGTGCCTGTATAGACAGCACTGAAGCTTTCTTT. It is translated as CACIDSTEAFF.

This rearrangement joins TRBV28 to TRBJ2-3; 11 nucleotides match TRBD2. Germline trimming cut 3 bases from V and 2 bases from J; bases unmatched to any gene: 10. The germline CDR1 and CDR2 sequences are MDHEN and SYDVKM. The CDR3 is made up of 18 amino acids. CDR3: CASSLYSGGAQFTDTQYF. The CDR3 nucleotides read TGTGCCAGCAGTTTGTATAGCGGGGGGGCCCAATTCACAGATACGCAGTATTTT.

The chain couples TRBV29-1 to TRBJ2-1; D perhaps matches TRBD1 (5 bases). Germline assignment: CDR1 SQVTM and CDR2 ANQGSEA. The V end was cut by 7 bases, the J end by 6 bases, with 10 bases between. The CDR3 has 11 residues. CDR3 nucleotide sequence: TGCAGCGACACAGGCCCCAATGAGCAGTTCTTC. This sequence encodes CSDTGPNEQFF.

This clonotype has a handful of counts. The CDR3 sequence: CSAQDRDAGELFF. In DNA, the CDR3 is TGCAGTGCTCAGGACAGGGACGCCGGGGAGCTGTTTTTT. The chain couples TRBV20-1 to TRBJ2-2, with 8 nucleotides matching TRBD1. CDR1 and CDR2 from the germline V gene are DFQATT and SNEGSKA (reference sequence). J lost 6 bases, V lost 5 bases, and 5 bases had no gene match. The CDR3 consists of 13 residues.

This clonotype was found a few times. The CDR3 DNA follows: TGCAGTGCTAGTCCTCGACTAGCGGGGTACTCCTACGAGCAGTACTTC. The encoded protein is CSASPRLAGYSYEQYF. The rearrangement joins TRBV20-1 to TRBJ2-7; the match to TRBD2 covers 11 bases. Trimming at V came to 3 bases and at J to 0 bases, leaving 7 bases not matched to a gene. This CDR3 contains 16 residues. Looked up from germline, CDR1 is DFQATT and CDR2 is SNEGSKA (reference sequence).

This chain joins TRBV28 and TRBJ1-6; D is unresolved. Between the trimmed V and J ends, which lost 2 bases and 5 bases, there was a span of 10 bases. The CDR3 length is 15 residues. In germline, CDR1 is MDHEN, CDR2 SYDVKM. As DNA, the CDR3 is TGTGCCAGCAGTTTACGGAGCCAAAATAATTCACCCCTCCACTTT. This gives the protein CASSLRSQNNSPLHF. Drawing the rest from reference TRBV28 and TRBJ1-6, the complete variable domain is DVKVTQSSRYLVKRTGEKVFLECVQDMDHENMFWYRQDPGLGLRLIYFSYDVKMKEKGDIPEGYSVSREKKERFSLILESASTNQTSMYLCASSLRSQNNSPLHFGNGTRLTVT.

The V call is TRBV19, the J call TRBJ2-5; TRBD1 is a possible D gene (6 bases). This CDR3 is built from 12 residues. Deletions cut 8 bases from V and 1 base from J, with 8 bases between. Germline CDR1 and CDR2: LNHDA and SQIVND (reference sequence). The CDR3 is CASQDSQETQYF. CDR3 nucleotide sequence: TGTGCCAGTCAGGACAGCCAAGAGACCCAGTACTTC.

The chain joins TRBV20-1 to TRBJ2-3; no definite D call. The CDR3 covers 14 residues. From germline, CDR1 is DFQATT and CDR2 SNEGSKA (reference sequence). V lost 4 bases and J lost 2, with 13 bases in between. CDR3 sequence: CSATLDYSTDTQYF. The CDR3 region has the DNA TGCAGTGCTACCTTGGATTACTCCACAGATACGCAGTATTTT.

This clonotype was counted only a few times. The chain joins TRBV11-2 to TRBJ2-5; possible D gene TRBD2, 5 bases. Germline V lookup: CDR1 SGHAT, CDR2 FQNNGV. The length of the CDR3 is 17 residues. V lost 3 bases, J lost 0 bases, and 17 bases lay in between. The CDR3 DNA reads as TGTGCCAGCAGCTTTGGGCTAGCCACCGCGTACCAAGAGACCCAGTACTTC. Protein product: CASSFGLATAYQETQYF.

This clonotype appeared many times. J is TRBJ2-4 and V is TRBV7-8; D is uncertain. Germline CDR1 and CDR2: SGHVS and FQNEAQ. Trimming shortened V by 5 bases and J by 7 bases, and 6 bases separated the two germline ends. The CDR3 is made up of 11 amino acids. CDR3 region: CASSGTNIQYF. Written as DNA, the CDR3 is TGTGCCAGCAGCGGCACTAACATTCAGTACTTC.

This rearrangement joins TRBV7-9 to TRBJ1-2, with D unresolved. CDR3 length equals 13 residues. Between the trimmed V and J ends, which lost 1 base and 4 bases, there was a span of 7 bases. Germline CDR1 is SEHNR and CDR2 is FQNEAQ (reference sequence). The CDR3 loop is CASSLEAIYGYTF. DNA for the CDR3: TGTGCCAGCAGCTTAGAGGCGATCTATGGCTACACCTTC.

The chain recombines TRBV12-3 or TRBV12-4 with TRBJ2-1; possibly TRBD2 for D (5 bases). CDR3 length equals 14 residues. Trimming removed 3 bases at V and 5 bases at J, with 11 bases between. This chain's CDR3 is CASSFGLTNNEQFF. CDR3 coding DNA: TGTGCCAGCAGTTTCGGACTGACAAACAATGAGCAGTTCTTC.

The count of this clonotype is one. V gene TRBV4-1 combines with J gene TRBJ1-4, with unresolved D. The germline V gene has CDR1 MGHRA and CDR2 YSYEKL. This CDR3 has 14 amino acids. V was pared by 1 base and J by 6 bases, with 9 bases between. CDR3 loop: CASSQVLGDEKLFF. The CDR3 region has the DNA TGCGCCAGCAGCCAAGTGCTAGGTGATGAAAAACTGTTTTTT.

This clonotype was observed many times. This chain connects TRBV12-3 or TRBV12-4 to TRBJ2-5, with 15 nucleotides matching TRBD2. The length of the CDR3 is 15 residues. Losses at the gene ends were 8 bases for V and 5 bases for J; bases not matched to a gene: 6. The CDR3 DNA follows: TGTGCCAGCCGGCAGGGACTAGCGGGGGGCGAGACCCAGTACTTC. Its protein product is CASRQGLAGGETQYF.

This clonotype was counted between two and nine times. V gene TRBV5-5 combines with J gene TRBJ2-1; 8 nucleotides match TRBD1. CDR1 and CDR2 from the germline V gene are SGHKS and YYEKEE (reference sequence). The CDR3 is 14 amino acids. V was clipped by 7 bases and J by 7 bases; unmatched bases: 10. CDR3 coding DNA: TGTGCCAGCCTCACCGGGACAGGCGAGAATGAGCAGTTCTTC. It encodes CASLTGTGENEQFF.

This rearrangement joins TRBV7-9 to TRBJ1-1; D unresolved. The CDR3 extends over 16 amino acids. V shed 1 base and J shed 6 bases, with 18 bases lying between them. CDR1 and CDR2 from the germline V gene are SEHNR and FQNEAQ (reference sequence). The CDR3 bases are TGTGCCAGCAGCTTAGGGGCAGAGTTAATTGAAGCTGAAGCTTTCTTT. It encodes CASSLGAELIEAEAFF.

The J gene is TRBJ2-2, the V gene TRBV30; D gene uncertain. Per the germline V gene, CDR1 is GTSNPN and CDR2 is SVGIG (reference sequence). CDR3 size: 12 residues. V was trimmed by 0 bases and J by 6 bases, leaving 5 bases between them. CDR3 DNA: TGTGCCTGGAGTGTAGGCCCCGGGGAGCTGTTTTTT. This translates into CAWSVGPGELFF.

The chain carries TRBV7-9 and TRBJ2-1, with 9 bases matching TRBD2. J lost 4 bases, V lost 5 bases, and 6 bases had no gene match. This CDR3 is built from 15 residues. Germline V lookup: CDR1 SEHNR, CDR2 FQNEAQ (reference sequence). Written as DNA, the CDR3 is TGTGCCAGCAGCCATAGCGGGAGACCGTACAATGAGCAGTTCTTC. Translating gives CASSHSGRPYNEQFF.

This clonotype was picked up a small number of times. This chain connects TRBV5-6 to TRBJ1-5; TRBD1 agrees at 10 bases. Germline V gene sequence: CDR1 SGHDT, CDR2 YYEEEE. The CDR3 contains 16 residues. V lost 3 bases to trimming and J lost 4 bases; unmatched junction nucleotides: 7. The CDR3 region has the DNA TGTGCCAGCAGCTCCTGGGGACAGGGGCTGAATCAGCCCCAGCATTTT. Encoded protein: CASSSWGQGLNQPQHF. The whole variable domain, filled in from reference TRBV5-6 and TRBJ1-5, reads DAGVTQSPTHLIKTRGQQVTLRCSPKSGHDTVSWYQQALGQGPQFIFQYYEEEERQRGNFPDRFSGHQFPNYSSELNVNALLLGDSALYLCASSSWGQGLNQPQHFGDGTRLSIL.

This clonotype has just a few counts. The chain is built from TRBV12-3 or TRBV12-4 and TRBJ1-4; 7 nucleotides align to TRBD1. Germline trimming cut 3 bases from V and 4 bases from J; bases unmatched to any gene: 2. The CDR3 contains 14 residues. This CDR3 is CASSFQGGNEKLFF. DNA of the CDR3: TGTGCCAGCAGTTTCCAGGGGGGTAATGAAAAACTGTTTTTT.

With regard to this clonotype: The junction differs from germline at one of its ends, possibly a read error. V is TRBV5-3 and J is TRBJ2-7; no definite D call. TRBV5-3 is noted as an ORF with a role that remains uncertain. The CDR3 totals 15 residues. The CDR3 here is CASSLGVRSGYEQYF. The CDR3 nucleotides read TGTGCCAGCAGCTTGGGCGTGAGGTCGGGTTACGAGCAGTACTTC.

The table lists this clonotype with many counts. J is TRBJ1-5 and V is TRBV28; weak D call: TRBD1 (5 bases). V dropped 6 bases and J dropped 3 bases, with 15 bases sitting between them. Germline V lookup: CDR1 MDHEN, CDR2 SYDVKM. This CDR3 comprises 15 residues. The CDR3 DNA reads TGTGCCAGCAGGCGGGAGGGGCCTAACAATCAGCCCCAGCATTTT. Its translation: CASRREGPNNQPQHF.